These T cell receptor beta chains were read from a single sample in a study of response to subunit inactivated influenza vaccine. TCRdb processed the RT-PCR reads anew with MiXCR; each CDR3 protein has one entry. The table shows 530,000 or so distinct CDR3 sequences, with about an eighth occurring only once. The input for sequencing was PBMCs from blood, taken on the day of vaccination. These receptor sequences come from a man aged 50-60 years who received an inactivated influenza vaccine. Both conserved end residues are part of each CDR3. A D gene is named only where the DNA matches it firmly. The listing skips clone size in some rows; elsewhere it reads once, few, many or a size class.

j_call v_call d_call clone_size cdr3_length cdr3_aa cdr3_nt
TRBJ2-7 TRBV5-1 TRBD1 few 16 CASSSGRDRRTYEQYF TGCGCCAGCAGCTCGGGCCGGGACAGAAGAACCTACGAGCAGTACTTC
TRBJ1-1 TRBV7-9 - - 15 CASSSISRGGGEAFF TGTGCCAGCAGCTCCATATCCAGGGGCGGGGGGGAAGCTTTCTTT
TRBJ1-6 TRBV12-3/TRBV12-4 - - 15 CASSLTGGTNSPLHF TGTGCCAGCAGTTTAACTGGGGGCACTAATTCACCCCTCCACTTT
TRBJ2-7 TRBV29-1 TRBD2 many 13 CSVSSGETYEQYF TGCAGCGTTTCTAGCGGGGAAACCTACGAGCAGTACTTC
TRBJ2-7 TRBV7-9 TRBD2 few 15 CASSGGTSGTYEQYF TGTGCCAGCAGCGGGGGGACTAGCGGGACCTACGAGCAGTACTTC
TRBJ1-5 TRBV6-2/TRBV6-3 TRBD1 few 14 CASRQTGAGQPQHF TGTGCCAGCAGGCAGACAGGGGCGGGACAGCCCCAGCATTTT
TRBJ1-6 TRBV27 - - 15 CASSLSGGKNAPLHF TGTGCCAGCAGTTTATCGGGAGGGAAGAACGCACCCCTCCACTTT
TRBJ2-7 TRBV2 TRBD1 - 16 CASSEWRTGGPYEQYF TGTGCCAGCAGTGAATGGAGGACAGGGGGCCCCTACGAGCAGTACTTC
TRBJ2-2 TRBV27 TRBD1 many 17 CASSMHRDRGNTGELFF TGTGCCAGCAGTATGCACCGGGACAGGGGAAACACCGGGGAGCTGTTTTTT
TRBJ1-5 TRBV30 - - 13 CAWNSGAGQPQHF TGTGCCTGGAATTCGGGGGCGGGGCAGCCCCAGCATTTT
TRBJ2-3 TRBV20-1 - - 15 CSAREEPLIGDTQYF TGCAGTGCTAGAGAGGAACCTCTGATAGGGGATACGCAGTATTTT
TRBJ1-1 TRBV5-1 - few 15 CASSLVVHLNTEAFF TGCGCCAGCAGCTTGGTAGTCCATTTGAACACTGAAGCTTTCTTT
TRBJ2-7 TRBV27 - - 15 CASSLSSMGPYEQYF TGTGCCAGCAGTTTATCATCAATGGGCCCCTACGAGCAGTACTTC
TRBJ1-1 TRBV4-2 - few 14 CASSQGKGGTEAFF TGTGCCAGCAGCCAAGGAAAAGGGGGCACTGAAGCTTTCTTT
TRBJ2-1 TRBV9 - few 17 CASSVGTSRSSYNEQFF TGTGCCAGCAGCGTAGGTACTAGCCGTAGCTCCTACAATGAGCAGTTCTTC
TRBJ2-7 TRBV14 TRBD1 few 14 CASSLQGFVDEQYF TGTGCCAGCAGCTTACAGGGGTTTGTGGACGAGCAGTACTTC
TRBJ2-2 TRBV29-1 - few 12 CSGGSTGGELFF TGCAGCGGGGGATCCACGGGCGGGGAGCTGTTTTTT
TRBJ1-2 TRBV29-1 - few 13 CSVGGSQNYGYTF TGCAGCGTTGGCGGCAGCCAAAACTATGGCTACACCTTC
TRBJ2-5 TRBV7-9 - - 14 CASSLGTREETQYF TGTGCCAGCAGCTTAGGAACTAGAGAAGAGACCCAGTACTTC
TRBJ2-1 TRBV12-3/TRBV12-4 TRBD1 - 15 CASTLPGQGYNEQFF TGTGCCAGCACCCTTCCGGGACAGGGTTACAATGAGCAGTTCTTC
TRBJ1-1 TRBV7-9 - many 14 CASSLGPARGEAFF TGTGCCAGCAGCTTAGGGCCCGCTAGAGGAGAAGCTTTCTTT
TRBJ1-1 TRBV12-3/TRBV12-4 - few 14 CASSLAEGGTEAFF TGTGCCAGCAGTTTAGCTGAGGGAGGCACTGAAGCTTTCTTT
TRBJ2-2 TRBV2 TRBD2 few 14 CASKTSVGTGELFF TGTGCCAGCAAAACTAGCGTAGGCACCGGGGAGCTGTTTTTT